This T cell receptor (beta chain) was sequenced in a study of T cell repertoires in cytomegalovirus infection. On the study more broadly: CMV epitopes in the study were HLA-C-restricted (recently identified) and HLA-B-restricted (well studied).

With regard to this clonotype: The antigen is undetermined.

This CDR3 comprises 15 residues. V was pared by 6 bases and J by 4 bases, with 9 bases of the junction left unmatched. Via MiXCR, TCRdb re-called the reads, giving one row per CDR3 protein. The data show 900,000 to 950,000 distinct CDR3 sequences, with 31% seen just once and around 15% held by the top ten. Regarding the study as a whole: Cumulative public TCR beta family frequency identified CMV carriers with the relevant HLA. The ex vivo response was dominated by HLA-C-restricted CMV-specific TCR beta clonotypes.

V gene TRBV12-3 or TRBV12-4 combines with J gene TRBJ1-2; 9 bases match TRBD1. The receptor's source is a human donor in good health (CMV status not recorded). Some clones in this sample may be carry-over from other donors' samples. This specimen consisted of cultured CD8+ T cells from PBMCs, obtained from culture after CMV antigen stimulation. The CDR3 reads CASRPQGATPYGYTF. DNA of the CDR3: TGTGCCAGCAGGCCACAGGGGGCGACCCCCTATGGCTACACCTTC.